These 19 T cell receptor beta chains share one sample of origin, sequenced in a study of blood T cell repertoires in COVID-19. Using immunoSEQ multiplex PCR, the repertoire was profiled, and TCRdb retains in-frame clones only, with some absent. The table includes fewer than 300,000 clones, 70% to 90% detected once. Sequencing was performed on PBMCs or T cells enriched from blood (not recorded which). Receptors were obtained from a woman in her twenties or thirties who had recovered from COVID-19.

The chain recombines TRBV2 with TRBJ2-1; perhaps TRBD1 as D (6 bases). Germline CDR1 is SNHLY and CDR2 is FYNNEI. The V end lost 7 bases, the J end lost 6 bases, and 16 bases lay between the germline ends. This CDR3 region has 14 residues. The CDR3 DNA is TGTGCCAGCAATCGGGACATAACAGTCAATGAGCAGTTCTTC. Its protein product is CASNRDITVNEQFF.

V gene TRBV28 combines with J gene TRBJ2-7; 9 bases agree with TRBD2. Germline lookup yields CDR1 MDHEN and CDR2 SYDVKM. CDR3 length: 17 amino acids. J was trimmed by 3 bases and V by 4 bases; bases with no gene match: 13. CDR3 residues: CASSSPNLGGRDYEQYF. The CDR3 DNA reads TGTGCCAGCAGTTCCCCCAACCTTGGCGGGAGGGACTACGAGCAGTACTTC.

The chain links TRBV5-6 to TRBJ1-1; TRBD1 matches at 8 bases. J lost 0 bases, V lost 4 bases, and 5 bases had no gene match. CDR1 is SGHDT, CDR2 YYEEEE, per germline. The CDR3 totals 15 residues. DNA for the CDR3: TGTGCCAGCAGCCCCCCAGGGGGCATGAACACTGAAGCTTTCTTT. Its translation is CASSPPGGMNTEAFF.

The chain carries TRBV19 and TRBJ1-2; D might be TRBD1 (5 bases). Germline V gene lookup returns CDR1 LNHDA and CDR2 SQIVND (reference sequence). This CDR3 comprises 13 residues. V dropped 5 bases and J dropped 4 bases, with 11 bases sitting between them. CDR3 loop: CASSLREAYGYTF. CDR3 coding DNA: TGTGCCAGTAGTCTCAGGGAGGCCTATGGCTACACCTTC.

The chain recombines TRBV28 with TRBJ1-5; D perhaps matches TRBD1 (5 bases). From germline, CDR1 is MDHEN and CDR2 SYDVKM. Trimming removed 2 bases from V and 2 bases from J, with 10 bases in between. The CDR3 has 15 amino acids. The CDR3 DNA sequence: TGTGCCAGCAGTTTAGCGGGGGATGGCAATCAGCCCCAGCATTTT. It encodes CASSLAGDGNQPQHF.

The gene calls are TRBV29-1 and TRBJ2-3; 9 bases are a match to TRBD1. The CDR3 has 15 residues. Germline values: CDR1 SQVTM, CDR2 ANQGSEA. Germline trimming cut 7 bases from V and 2 bases from J; bases unmatched to any gene: 10. This CDR3 is CSAILGTGYTDTQYF. The CDR3 coding sequence is TGCAGCGCTATACTTGGGACAGGGTACACAGATACGCAGTATTTT.

This clone has a handful of counts. CDR3 nucleotide sequence: TGCAGTGCTCCCCAGGGTGAGCAGTACTTC. Protein sequence: CSAPQGEQYF. The chain links TRBV20-1 to TRBJ2-7; possible D gene TRBD1, 5 bases. The germline V gene encodes CDR1 DFQATT and CDR2 SNEGSKA (reference sequence). The CDR3 length is 10 residues. Trimming removed 5 bases at V and 7 bases at J, with 9 bases between.

This clone has only one observation. This rearrangement joins TRBV9 to TRBJ2-5; TRBD2 agrees at 7 bases. After removal of 3 bases from V and 7 bases from J, the junction contained 12 bases not matched to a gene. Germline CDR1 reads SGDLS; CDR2 reads YYNGEE. The CDR3 is 15 amino acids. The DNA for the CDR3 is TGTGCCAGCAGCGCGCCTTCTAGCGGCTTCGGGACCCAGTACTTC. Translating it yields CASSAPSSGFGTQYF.

This chain connects TRBV5-4 to TRBJ2-1, with 8 bases identical to TRBD2. V gave up 0 bases and J gave up 10 bases; unmatched junction bases: 18. Germline CDR1 SGHNT, CDR2 YYREEE (reference sequence). This CDR3 region has 18 residues. The CDR3, as DNA: TGTGCCAGCAGCTTGGGTAGCGGGAAGGATGGTGGGCCGGTCGAGCAGTTCTTC. The encoded protein is CASSLGSGKDGGPVEQFF.

In this sample, this clone turned up once. The chain joins TRBV7-9 to TRBJ2-3, with a tentative D call TRBD1 (6 bases). The CDR3 runs 14 residues. V lost 4 bases, J lost 2 bases, and 10 bases lay in between. Germline values: CDR1 SEHNR, CDR2 FQNEAQ (reference sequence). In DNA form, the CDR3 reads TGTGCCAGCAGCTCGACAGGTCCCACAGATACGCAGTATTTT. This codes for CASSSTGPTDTQYF. Supplemented by reference TRBV7-9 and TRBJ2-3, the full variable domain reads DTGVSQNPRHKITKRGQNVTFRCDPISEHNRLYWYRQTLGQGPEFLTYFQNEAQLEKSRLLSDRFSAERPKGSFSTLEIQRTEQGDSAMYLCASSSTGPTDTQYFGPGTRLTVL.

The genes are TRBV24-1 and TRBJ2-3; D possibly corresponds to TRBD2 (6 bases). The V end lost 1 base, the J end lost 2 bases, and 21 bases lay between the germline ends. CDR3 length equals 19 residues. The germline gives CDR1 KGHDR, CDR2 SFDVKD. The CDR3 region is CATSDFHPEQGLYTDTQYF. The CDR3 DNA reads as TGTGCCACCAGTGATTTCCATCCCGAGCAGGGACTTTACACAGATACGCAGTATTTT.

The rearrangement links TRBV5-1 to TRBJ2-3; D may be TRBD1 (5 bases). V was cut by 2 bases and J by 6 bases, with 13 bases left in between. The CDR3 is 14 amino acids. Germline values: CDR1 SGHRS, CDR2 YFSETQ. The CDR3 nucleotides are TGCGCCAGCAGCTTACAGGCGGAGAGGGATACGCAGTATTTT. This sequence encodes CASSLQAERDTQYF.

The rearrangement links TRBV29-1 to TRBJ1-1; tentatively, D is TRBD1 (6 bases). The V end was cut by 4 bases, the J end by 1 base, with 10 bases between. The CDR3 runs 13 residues. Germline V CDR1 and CDR2: SQVTM, ANQGSEA. The CDR3 protein is CSVGAGANTEAFF. The CDR3 DNA follows: TGCAGCGTTGGGGCGGGGGCGAACACTGAAGCTTTCTTT.

The genes are TRBV5-1 and TRBJ2-1, with D possibly being TRBD2 (5 bases). The CDR3 has 14 amino acids. Between the trimmed V and J ends, which lost 5 bases and 0 bases, there was a span of 9 bases. The germline CDR1 and CDR2 sequences are SGHRS and YFSETQ. This CDR3 reads CASRWESSYNEQFF. Written as DNA, the CDR3 is TGCGCCAGCAGATGGGAGAGCTCCTACAATGAGCAGTTCTTC.

The V call is TRBV18, the J call TRBJ2-6; the D is unclear. Germline CDR1 and CDR2: KGHSH and LQKENI. Trimming stripped 3 bases from V and 1 base from J, with 13 bases between. The CDR3 consists of 17 residues. The CDR3 sequence is CASSPRQAASGANVLTF. CDR3 nucleotide sequence: TGTGCCAGCTCACCCCGCCAGGCTGCTTCTGGGGCCAACGTCCTGACTTTC.

The chain employs TRBV3-1 (or the pseudogene TRBV3-2) and TRBJ1-2; 9 bases line up with TRBD1. The CDR3 loop spans 16 amino acids. With V trimmed by 5 bases and J by 7 bases, 14 bases remained unmatched. Per the germline V gene, CDR1 is LGHDT and CDR2 is YNNKEL (reference sequence). The CDR3 DNA is TGTGCCAGCAGCTTAAATGGGATACAGGGGGCAGCTGGCTACACCTTC. This encodes CASSLNGIQGAAGYTF.

The table lists this clone with many counts. The rearrangement uses TRBV14 and TRBJ2-2, with D possibly being TRBD2 (6 bases). V lost 4 bases, J lost 0 bases, and 12 bases lay in between. CDR1 and CDR2 (germline): SGHDN, FVKESK. CDR3 length equals 16 residues. The CDR3 coding sequence is TGTGCCAGCAGCCGACGCGGGGCTTCGAACACCGGGGAGCTGTTTTTT. This encodes CASSRRGASNTGELFF.

The rearrangement uses TRBV7-2 and TRBJ2-1; possible D gene TRBD2, 5 bases. This CDR3 comprises 13 residues. Germline V gene lookup returns CDR1 SGHTA and CDR2 FQGNSA. Trimming took off 2 bases at V and 5 bases at J, with 7 bases between the two ends. CDR3 in amino acids: CASSLRGNNEQFF. The CDR3 nucleotides are TGTGCCAGCAGCTTAAGAGGGAACAATGAGCAGTTCTTC.

There are a few counts of this clone. The rearrangement links TRBV5-1 to TRBJ1-6, with 9 bases that match TRBD1. Germline CDR1 and CDR2: SGHRS and YFSETQ. The CDR3 runs to 15 residues. The J segment lost 7 bases and the V segment lost 3 bases, leaving 5 bases of the junction unmatched. The CDR3 region is CASSSGQGTNSPLHF. The CDR3 DNA reads TGCGCCAGCAGCTCGGGACAGGGAACCAATTCACCCCTCCACTTT.